These 2 T cell receptor beta chains were sequenced from one sample in a study of shared clonotypes between healthy human individuals. The assay was immunoSEQ multiplex PCR, and TCRdb's table has in-frame clones only and misses some. This sample has more than 550,000 clones; 55% to 75% occur once, and the top ten carry under 2%. What was sequenced was memory CD4+ T cells sorted from blood. Subset noted: CD45RA-negative fraction. The receptors come from a woman between 25 and 40 years old in good health.

The chain couples TRBV28 to TRBJ1-1; unclear D gene. The CDR3 sequence is 15 residues long. The germline V gene encodes CDR1 MDHEN and CDR2 SYDVKM. V dropped 3 bases and J dropped 3 bases, with 14 bases sitting between them. The CDR3 nucleotides are TGTGCCAGCAGTTTCGGTATTATGACGTACACTGAAGCTTTCTTT. Protein sequence: CASSFGIMTYTEAFF. Full variable domain (remainder filled in from reference TRBV28 and TRBJ1-1): DVKVTQSSRYLVKRTGEKVFLECVQDMDHENMFWYRQDPGLGLRLIYFSYDVKMKEKGDIPEGYSVSREKKERFSLILESASTNQTSMYLCASSFGIMTYTEAFFGQGTRLTVV.

The rearrangement links TRBV7-6 to TRBJ2-1; 9 nucleotides match TRBD1. This CDR3 region has 15 residues. From germline, CDR1 is SGHVS and CDR2 FNYEAQ. V shed 2 bases and J 4 bases; nucleotides not matched to a gene: 3. CDR3 coding DNA: TGTGCCAGCAGCTTATGGACAGGGGCTTACAATGAGCAGTTCTTC. This encodes CASSLWTGAYNEQFF.